The T cell receptor (beta chain) described here comes from a study of CD8 T cells in Susac syndrome. RNA was extracted with the RNeasy kit, and a quantity of about 0.45 to 1 ug was reverse transcribed using random hexamers. Using its own MiXCR run on the immunoSEQ multiplex PCR reads, TCRdb lists one record per CDR3 protein. The top ten hold 0.09% to 0.15% of the sample, which has over 350,000 distinct CDR3 sequences, approximately 85% seen once. The study used treatment-naive patients who had stable or active relapsing-remitting disease as multiple sclerosis controls. This TCR derives from a human donor with multiple sclerosis. The specimen was CD8+ T cells from PBMCs.

CDR3 in amino acids: CASSYDADRGFVVNQPQHF. CDR3 bases: TGTGCCAGCAGTTACGATGCAGACAGGGGGTTCGTGGTCAATCAGCCCCAGCATTTT. The chain recombines TRBV6-5 with TRBJ1-5; 9 bases align to TRBD1. The CDR3 length is 19 residues. The germline gives CDR1 MNHEY, CDR2 SVGAGI. The J segment lost 3 bases and the V segment lost 2 bases, leaving 14 bases of the junction unmatched.